A selection of T cell receptor beta chains follows, all from one sample in a study of identical twins. TCRdb re-called the 5' RACE reads through MiXCR, storing one row per CDR3 protein. The repertoire has about 500,000 distinct CDR3 sequences, 13% to 15% of them found once; the top ten carry approximately 1%. The sample was also linked to a second study, of yellow fever vaccine responses in identical twins.

The sequencing input was CD4+ T cells sorted from blood. The receptors shown here come from a young woman in good health. Both conserved end residues are trimmed from each CDR3. The order of the fields is V gene, J gene, D gene, CDR3 protein. The D gene is left open where the match is weak.

V: TRBV29-1
J: TRBJ1-5
D: TRBD1
CDR3: SVRQGGNQPQH

V: TRBV7-2
J: TRBJ2-5
D: NA
CDR3: ASSSPRGAFETQY

V: TRBV27
J: TRBJ2-5
D: NA
CDR3: ASRITPWEETQY

V: TRBV6-5
J: TRBJ2-3
D: TRBD2
CDR3: ASSWAGGTTDTQY

V: TRBV3-1
J: TRBJ2-3
D: TRBD2
CDR3: ASSQDLASGTQY

V: TRBV24-1
J: TRBJ2-1
D: TRBD1
CDR3: ATSDDPGQDGNEQF

V: TRBV5-1
J: TRBJ2-7
D: NA
CDR3: ASSLETTLTLEQY

V: TRBV20-1
J: TRBJ2-4
D: TRBD2
CDR3: SARAGLAGGLIKNIQY

V: TRBV7-2
J: TRBJ2-5
D: NA
CDR3: ASSSYWDEETQY

V: TRBV12-3/TRBV12-4
J: TRBJ1-2
D: TRBD1
CDR3: ASSLARTGGYT

V: TRBV30
J: TRBJ2-7
D: TRBD2
CDR3: AGRLAGTYEQY

V: TRBV6-2/TRBV6-3
J: TRBJ2-5
D: NA
CDR3: ASSYSTLQETQY

V: TRBV2
J: TRBJ1-2
D: NA
CDR3: ASSDRTGPLRGGYT

V: TRBV28
J: TRBJ2-7
D: NA
CDR3: ASSLQRGLI

V: TRBV20-1
J: TRBJ2-1
D: TRBD2
CDR3: SAGGASGTSIDEQF

V: TRBV29-1
J: TRBJ2-7
D: NA
CDR3: SVGSPNEQY

V: TRBV19
J: TRBJ2-5
D: NA
CDR3: ASSTLDVRQETQY

V: TRBV12-3/TRBV12-4
J: TRBJ2-1
D: TRBD2
CDR3: ASSLGLAVAYNEQF

V: TRBV12-3/TRBV12-4
J: TRBJ1-3
D: TRBD1
CDR3: ASRRTGLSGNTIY

V: TRBV4-3
J: TRBJ2-7
D: TRBD1
CDR3: ASSRGTGGSYEQY

V: TRBV7-8
J: TRBJ2-7
D: TRBD1
CDR3: ASSQGVGRPYEQY

V: TRBV20-1
J: TRBJ2-5
D: TRBD1
CDR3: SAKLTGGETQY

V: TRBV27
J: TRBJ1-1
D: NA
CDR3: ASSPWTEAF

V: TRBV27
J: TRBJ1-2
D: TRBD1
CDR3: ASSTATGTGDGYT

V: TRBV10-3
J: TRBJ1-2
D: TRBD1
CDR3: AISEKRQGGYGYT

V: TRBV6-2/TRBV6-3
J: TRBJ2-4
D: NA
CDR3: ASSRGARNIQY

V: TRBV4-2
J: TRBJ2-6
D: NA
CDR3: ASSQDGSSGANVLT

V: TRBV28
J: TRBJ2-3
D: NA
CDR3: ASSLGRTPN

V: TRBV28
J: TRBJ2-3
D: NA
CDR3: ASSLWAGFTDTQY